This T cell receptor beta chain was sequenced for a study of blood T cell repertoires in COVID-19. Per the original data handling: Amplifying reference gene primers gave estimates of nucleated cell counts. Measured with immunoSEQ multiplex PCR; TCRdb has only the in-frame clones, and not every one. V, J and clone size were drawn from that table, and D and trimming were deduced from the DNA. The table lists under 200,000 clones, around 82% of them singletons, with more than 4% in the top ten. In its sample, this clone was seen once. The study recruited people aged roughly 18 to 95 years across 20 to 30 US areas. CDR1 and CDR2 (germline): SSHAT, FNYEAQ (reference sequence). The CDR3 consists of 16 residues. The V gene lost 6 bases and the J gene lost 4 bases, with 19 bases spanning the gap.

V is TRBV7-7 and J is TRBJ2-1, with TRBD2 as a possible D gene (7 bases). This TCR was recovered from a woman aged 55-69 years with acute COVID-19. The source material was PBMCs or T cells enriched from blood (not recorded which). The chain's CDR3 is CASSRGSGGPYNEQFF. The CDR3 DNA is TGTGCCAGCAGTAGAGGGTCCGGGGGGCCTTACAATGAGCAGTTCTTC.